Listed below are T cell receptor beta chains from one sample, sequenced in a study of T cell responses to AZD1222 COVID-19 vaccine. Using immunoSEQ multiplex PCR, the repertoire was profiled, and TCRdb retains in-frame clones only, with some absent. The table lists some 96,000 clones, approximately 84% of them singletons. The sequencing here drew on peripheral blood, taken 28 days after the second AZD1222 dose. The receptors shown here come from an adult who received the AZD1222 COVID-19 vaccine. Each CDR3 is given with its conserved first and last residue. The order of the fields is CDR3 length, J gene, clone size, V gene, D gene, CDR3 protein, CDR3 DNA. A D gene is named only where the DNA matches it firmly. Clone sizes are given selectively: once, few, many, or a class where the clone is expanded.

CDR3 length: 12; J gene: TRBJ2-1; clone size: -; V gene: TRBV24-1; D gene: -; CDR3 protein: CATSVGGNEQFF; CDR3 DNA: TGTGCCACCAGTGTCGGCGGGAATGAGCAGTTCTTC
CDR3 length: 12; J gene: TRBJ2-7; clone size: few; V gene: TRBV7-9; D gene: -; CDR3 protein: CASSPSAYEQYF; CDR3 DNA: TGTGCCAGCAGCCCATCAGCCTACGAGCAGTACTTC
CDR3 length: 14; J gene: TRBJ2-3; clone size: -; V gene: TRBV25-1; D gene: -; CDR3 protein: CASSEDVGQSAQYF; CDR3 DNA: TGTGCCAGCAGTGAAGATGTCGGCCAATCGGCGCAGTATTTT
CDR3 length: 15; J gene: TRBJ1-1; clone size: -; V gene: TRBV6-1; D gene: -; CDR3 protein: CASSSDSGGGTEAFF; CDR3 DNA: TGTGCCAGCAGTTCAGATTCCGGGGGAGGGACTGAAGCTTTCTTT
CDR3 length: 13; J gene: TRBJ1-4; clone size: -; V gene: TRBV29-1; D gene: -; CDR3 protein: CSVGVQGNEKLFF; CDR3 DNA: TGCAGCGTTGGAGTACAGGGTAATGAAAAACTGTTTTTT
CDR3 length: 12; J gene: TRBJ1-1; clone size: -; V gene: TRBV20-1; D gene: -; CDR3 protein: CSASRGDTEAFF; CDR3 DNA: TGCAGTGCTAGTCGGGGAGACACTGAAGCTTTCTTT
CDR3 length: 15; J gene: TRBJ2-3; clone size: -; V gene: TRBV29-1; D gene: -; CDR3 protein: CSVGVVGQSTDTQYF; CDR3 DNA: TGCAGCGTTGGGGTGGTGGGACAAAGCACAGATACGCAGTATTTT
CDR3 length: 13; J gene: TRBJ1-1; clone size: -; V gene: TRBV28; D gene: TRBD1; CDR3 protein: CASSLYRGGTAFF; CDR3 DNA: TGTGCCAGCAGTTTATACAGGGGAGGTACAGCTTTCTTT
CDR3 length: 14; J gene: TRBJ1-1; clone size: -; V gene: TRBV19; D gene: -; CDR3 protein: CASSSVLPNTEAFF; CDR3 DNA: TGTGCCAGTAGTAGTGTGTTGCCGAACACTGAAGCTTTCTTT
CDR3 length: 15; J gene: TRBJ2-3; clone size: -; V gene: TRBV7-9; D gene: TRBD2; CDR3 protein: CASSRTSGGPDTQYF; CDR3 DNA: TGTGCCAGCAGCCGGACTAGCGGGGGACCAGATACGCAGTATTTT
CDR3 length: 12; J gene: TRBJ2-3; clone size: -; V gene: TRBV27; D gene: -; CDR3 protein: CASSSGIDTQYF; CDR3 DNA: TGTGCCAGCAGTTCGGGGATTGATACGCAGTATTTT
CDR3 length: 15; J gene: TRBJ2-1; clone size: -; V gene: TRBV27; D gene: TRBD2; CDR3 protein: CASSSRTSGTNEQFF; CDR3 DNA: TGTGCCAGCAGTTCCAGGACTAGCGGGACAAATGAGCAGTTCTTC
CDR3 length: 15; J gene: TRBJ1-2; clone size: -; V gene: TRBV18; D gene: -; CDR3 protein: CASSPLGHWSYGYTF; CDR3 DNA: TGTGCCAGCTCACCTCTCGGCCACTGGAGCTATGGCTACACCTTC
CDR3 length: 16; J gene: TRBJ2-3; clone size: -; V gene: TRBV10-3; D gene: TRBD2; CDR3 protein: CAISEPTSGSADTQYF; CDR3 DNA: TGTGCCATCAGTGAGCCGACTAGCGGGAGCGCAGATACGCAGTATTTT
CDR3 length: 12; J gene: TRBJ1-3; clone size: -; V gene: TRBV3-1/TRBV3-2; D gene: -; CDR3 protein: CASSHAGNTIYF; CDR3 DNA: TGTGCCAGCAGCCACGCGGGAAACACCATATATTTT
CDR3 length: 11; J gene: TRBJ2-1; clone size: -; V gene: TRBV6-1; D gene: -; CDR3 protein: CASSEGYEQFF; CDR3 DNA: TGTGCCAGCAGTGAAGGTTATGAGCAGTTCTTC
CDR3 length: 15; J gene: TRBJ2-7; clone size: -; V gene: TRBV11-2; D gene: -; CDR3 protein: CASSSLTITSGEQYF; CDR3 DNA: TGTGCCAGCAGTTCCCTTACTATTACGTCGGGAGAGCAGTACTTC
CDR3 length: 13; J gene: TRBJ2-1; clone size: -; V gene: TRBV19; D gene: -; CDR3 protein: CASSLSWSNEQFF; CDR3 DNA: TGTGCCAGTAGTCTCAGTTGGTCCAATGAGCAGTTCTTC
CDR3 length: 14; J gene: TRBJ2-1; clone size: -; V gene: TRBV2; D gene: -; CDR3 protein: CASSERVTAGEQFF; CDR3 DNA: TGTGCCAGCAGTGAAAGGGTTACCGCCGGGGAGCAGTTCTTC
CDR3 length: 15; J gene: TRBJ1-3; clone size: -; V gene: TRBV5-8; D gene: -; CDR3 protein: CASNLGASSGNTIYF; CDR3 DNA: TGTGCCAGCAACCTGGGGGCGTCCTCTGGAAACACCATATATTTT
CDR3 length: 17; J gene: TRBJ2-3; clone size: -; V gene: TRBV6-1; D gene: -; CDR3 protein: CASREQEWGGSTDTQYF; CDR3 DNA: TGTGCCAGCAGGGAACAGGAATGGGGCGGGAGCACAGATACGCAGTATTTT
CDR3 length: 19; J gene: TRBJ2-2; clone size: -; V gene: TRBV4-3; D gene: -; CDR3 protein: CASSQDPVFVTGNTGELFF; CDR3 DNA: TGCGCCAGCAGCCAAGACCCCGTTTTTGTTACAGGGAACACCGGGGAGCTGTTTTTT
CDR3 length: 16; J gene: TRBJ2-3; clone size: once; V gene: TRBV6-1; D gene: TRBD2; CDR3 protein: CASSESGTSGTDTQYF; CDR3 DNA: TGTGCCAGCAGTGAAAGCGGGACTAGCGGGACAGATACGCAGTATTTT
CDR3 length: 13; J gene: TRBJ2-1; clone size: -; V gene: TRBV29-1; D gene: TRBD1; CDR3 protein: CSVRTGAVNEQFF; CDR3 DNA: TGCAGCGTTAGGACAGGGGCGGTCAATGAGCAGTTCTTC
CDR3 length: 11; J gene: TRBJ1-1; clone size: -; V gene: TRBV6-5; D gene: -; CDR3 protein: CASSPVTEAFF; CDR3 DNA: TGTGCCAGCAGTCCCGTAACTGAAGCTTTCTTT